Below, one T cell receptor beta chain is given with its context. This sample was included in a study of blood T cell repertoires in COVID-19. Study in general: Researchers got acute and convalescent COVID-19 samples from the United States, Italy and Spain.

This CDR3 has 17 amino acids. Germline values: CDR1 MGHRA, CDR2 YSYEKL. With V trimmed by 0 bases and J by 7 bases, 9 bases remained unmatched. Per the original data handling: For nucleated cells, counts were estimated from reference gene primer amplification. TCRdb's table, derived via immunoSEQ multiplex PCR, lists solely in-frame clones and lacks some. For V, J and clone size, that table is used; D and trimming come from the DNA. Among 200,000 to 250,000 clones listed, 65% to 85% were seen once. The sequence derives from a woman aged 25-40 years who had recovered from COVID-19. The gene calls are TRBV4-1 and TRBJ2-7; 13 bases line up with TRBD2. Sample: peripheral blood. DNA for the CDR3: TGCGCCAGCAGCCAAGATCGTACTAGCGGGAGGGTCTGGGAGCAGTACTTC. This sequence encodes CASSQDRTSGRVWEQYF.